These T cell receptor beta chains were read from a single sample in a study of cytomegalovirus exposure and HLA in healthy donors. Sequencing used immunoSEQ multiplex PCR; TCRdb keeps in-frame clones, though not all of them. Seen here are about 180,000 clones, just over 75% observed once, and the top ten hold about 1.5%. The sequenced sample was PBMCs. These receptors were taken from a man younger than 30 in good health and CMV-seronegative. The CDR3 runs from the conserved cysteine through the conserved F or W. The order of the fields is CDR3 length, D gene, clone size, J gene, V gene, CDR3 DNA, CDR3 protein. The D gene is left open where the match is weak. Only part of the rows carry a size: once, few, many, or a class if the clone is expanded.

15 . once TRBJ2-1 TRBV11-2 TGTGCCAGCAGCTTTAAGCGGCAATCCTACAATGAGCAGTTCTTC CASSFKRQSYNEQFF
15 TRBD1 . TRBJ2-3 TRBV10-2 TGCGCCAGCAGGCTCTTCGGGACAGGCACAGATACGCAGTATTTT CASRLFGTGTDTQYF
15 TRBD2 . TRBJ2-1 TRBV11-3 TGTGCCAGCAGCTTAGATGGACTAGCGCGAAATGAGCAGTTCTTC CASSLDGLARNEQFF
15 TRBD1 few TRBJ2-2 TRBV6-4 TGTGCCAGCAGTGGACAGGGAGATGGGACCGGGGAGCTGTTTTTT CASSGQGDGTGELFF
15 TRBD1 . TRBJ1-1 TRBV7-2 TGTGCCAGCAGCCTGACCGGACAGGGCAGCACTGAAGCTTTCTTT CASSLTGQGSTEAFF
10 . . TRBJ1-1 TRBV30 TGTGCCTGGAGTCGGTCTGAAGCTTTCTTT CAWSRSEAFF
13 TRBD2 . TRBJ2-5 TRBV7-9 TGTGCCAGCATCTCGGCCGGGGGGGAGACCCAGTACTTC CASISAGGETQYF
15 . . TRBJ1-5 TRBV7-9 TGTGCCAGCAGCTTAGGGCAGGGGCTTAATCAGCCCCAGCATTTT CASSLGQGLNQPQHF
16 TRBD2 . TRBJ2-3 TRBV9 TGTGCCAGCAGCGTAGGACTAGCGGGACGACAAGATACGCAGTATTTT CASSVGLAGRQDTQYF
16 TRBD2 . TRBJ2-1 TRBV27 TGTGCCAGCAGTCCGCCCCAGCGGGGGGGCCACAATGAGCAGTTCTTC CASSPPQRGGHNEQFF
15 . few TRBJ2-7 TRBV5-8 TGTGCCAGCAGCTTGTACGGGAGCCGAGCCGGCGAGCAGTACTTC CASSLYGSRAGEQYF
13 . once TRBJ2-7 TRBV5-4 TGTGCCAGCAACCCCTACCGCTCCCGCGAGCAGTACTTC CASNPYRSREQYF
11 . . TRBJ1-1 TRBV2 TGTGCCAGCAGTGTTGGGCCTGAAGCTTTCTTT CASSVGPEAFF
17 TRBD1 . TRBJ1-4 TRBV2 TGTGCCAGCCTGAACAGGGGGAGAGGGGCAACTAATGAAAAACTGTTTTTT CASLNRGRGATNEKLFF
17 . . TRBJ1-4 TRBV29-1 TGCAGCACGAACAGGGCCGGTAGTCAATCAACTAATGAAAAACTGTTTTTT CSTNRAGSQSTNEKLFF
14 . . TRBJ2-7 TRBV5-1 TGCGCCAGCAATTGGGGGGAGTGGTCCTACGAGCAGTACTTC CASNWGEWSYEQYF
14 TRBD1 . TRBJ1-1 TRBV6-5 TGTGCCAGCAGTTACAACAGGGGATACACTGAAGCTTTCTTT CASSYNRGYTEAFF
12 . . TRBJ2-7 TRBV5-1 TGCGCCAGCAGCTGGCAGGGAAACGAGCAGTACTTC CASSWQGNEQYF
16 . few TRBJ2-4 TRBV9 TGTGCCAGCAGCAGATTGGACGGGAGAGGCAAAAACATTCAGTACTTC CASSRLDGRGKNIQYF
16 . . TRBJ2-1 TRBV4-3 TGCGCCAGCAGCCAAGGGGTAGGGAGCTCCTACAATGAGCAGTTCTTC CASSQGVGSSYNEQFF
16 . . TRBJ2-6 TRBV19 TGTGCCAGTAGTATAGCCGGGGGAACTGGGGCCAACGTCCTGACTTTC CASSIAGGTGANVLTF
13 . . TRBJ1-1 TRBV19 TGTGCCAGTAGAGAAAGAGGGGGCACTGAAGCTTTCTTT CASRERGGTEAFF
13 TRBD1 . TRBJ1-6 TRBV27 TGTGCCAGCAGCTCGAGACAGGGAACACCCCTCCACTTT CASSSRQGTPLHF
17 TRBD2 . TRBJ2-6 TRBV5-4 TGCGCCAGCAGCCGAGCGGGAGACCTCTCTGGGGCCAACGTCCTGACTTTC CASSRAGDLSGANVLTF
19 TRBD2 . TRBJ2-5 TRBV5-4 TGTGCCAGCAGCTTGGGGACTAGCGGGGGTGGGAGGTCCGCCGAGACCCAGTACTTC CASSLGTSGGGRSAETQYF
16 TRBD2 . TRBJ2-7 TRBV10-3 TGTGCCATCAGTGAGCCATCTAGCGGGAGCTCCTACGAGCAGTACTTC CAISEPSSGSSYEQYF